The 12 T cell receptor beta chains below all came from one sample that was sequenced in a study of blood T cell repertoires in COVID-19. Sequencing was performed with immunoSEQ multiplex PCR; in TCRdb, only in-frame clones are kept and a portion is missing. The data contain about 340,000 clones, around nine tenths of them singletons. The sequencing sample was made of peripheral blood. The receptors were gathered from a woman under 30 who had recovered from COVID-19.

V gene TRBV18 combines with J gene TRBJ2-7, with 7 bases fitting TRBD1. The CDR3 has 13 amino acids. J lost 5 bases, V lost 3 bases, and 4 bases had no gene match. Germline CDR1 reads KGHSH; CDR2 reads LQKENI. CDR3 region: CASSPAQGDEQYV. The CDR3 coding sequence is TGTGCCAGCTCACCGGCTCAGGGGGACGAGCAGTACGTC.

The chain is built from TRBV9 and TRBJ2-1, with 9 nucleotides matching TRBD2. This CDR3 contains 16 residues. The trim removed 0 bases at V and 1 base at J, leaving 2 bases unmatched. Germline V gene sequence: CDR1 SGDLS, CDR2 YYNGEE. The CDR3 nucleotides are TGTGCCAGCAGCGTAGACCTAGCGGGGTCCTACAATGAGCAGTTCTTC. Its protein is CASSVDLAGSYNEQFF.

The chain carries TRBV15 and TRBJ2-1, with 8 bases aligning to TRBD2. Germline V gene lookup returns CDR1 LNHNV and CDR2 YYDKDF (reference sequence). The CDR3 has 16 amino acids. J was trimmed by 9 bases and V by 2 bases; bases with no gene match: 12. Here the CDR3 DNA reads TGTGCCACCAGCAGACCCTCGGGGGGACTAGGAGGTGAGCAGTTCTTC. Protein: CATSRPSGGLGGEQFF.

This rearrangement joins TRBV2 to TRBJ2-3, with a tentative D call TRBD2 (6 bases). CDR3 size: 15 residues. Between the trimmed V and J ends, which lost 8 bases and 0 bases, there was a span of 15 bases. Germline V gene data show CDR1 as SNHLY and CDR2 as FYNNEI. The CDR3 loop reads CASRRDSPSTDTQYF. The CDR3 DNA reads TGTGCCAGCCGGCGGGACTCCCCAAGCACAGATACGCAGTATTTT.

This clone was observed a handful of times. The V call is TRBV4-3, the J call TRBJ1-3; 8 nucleotides line up with TRBD1. V was pared by 4 bases and J by 0 bases, with 5 bases of the junction left unmatched. The germline CDR1 and CDR2 sequences are LGHNA and YSLEER. This CDR3 comprises 16 residues. CDR3 sequence reads: CASSRGTGDSGNTIYF. CDR3 nucleotide sequence: TGCGCCAGCAGCCGTGGGACAGGCGACTCTGGAAACACCATATATTTT.

The chain employs TRBV7-2 and TRBJ1-2; D uncertain. The CDR3 runs to 18 residues. Germline CDR1 reads SGHTA; CDR2 reads FQGNSA. V was clipped by 3 bases and J by 0 bases, with 20 bases between them. The CDR3 DNA is TGTGCCAGCAGCTTTAAGAATCGCTGGGCCGTGCCTAACTATGGCTACACCTTC. It is translated as CASSFKNRWAVPNYGYTF. Filled out from reference TRBV7-2 and TRBJ1-2, the complete variable domain reads GAGVSQSPSNKVTEKGKDVELRCDPISGHTALYWYRQSLGQGLEFLIYFQGNSAPDKSGLPSDRFSAERTGGSVSTLTIQRTQQEDSAVYLCASSFKNRWAVPNYGYTFGSGTRLTVV.

The chain is built from TRBV25-1 and TRBJ2-3; 9 positions agree with TRBD1. Germline CDR1 and CDR2: MGHDK and SYGVNS. The CDR3 has 16 amino acids. Trimming cost V 0 bases and J 0 bases; bases outside gene matches: 1. The CDR3 nucleotides read TGTGCCAGCAGTGAATACGACAGGGGGAGCACAGATACGCAGTATTTT. Translated, it gives CASSEYDRGSTDTQYF.

V is TRBV6-5 and J is TRBJ1-1; TRBD1 might be the D (5 bases). Germline V gene sequence: CDR1 MNHEY, CDR2 SVGAGI. Trimming shortened V by 6 bases and J by 1 base, and 9 bases separated the two germline ends. The CDR3 is 13 residues long. Here the CDR3 reads CASREGKNTEAFF. The DNA of the CDR3 is TGTGCCAGCAGGGAGGGGAAGAACACTGAAGCTTTCTTT.

The table lists this clone with a few counts. The chain is built from TRBV24-1 and TRBJ1-5; 7 bases are shared with TRBD1. The CDR3 totals 16 residues. CDR1 and CDR2 (germline): KGHDR, SFDVKD. J was trimmed by 6 bases and V by 1 base; bases with no gene match: 8. The CDR3 sequence is CATSDLETGSTQPQHF. CDR3 in DNA: TGTGCCACCAGTGATTTAGAGACAGGGTCAACTCAGCCCCAGCATTTT.

This clone was counted a single time. The rearrangement uses TRBV4-2 and TRBJ2-2; D may be TRBD2 (6 bases). CDR1 and CDR2 (germline): LGHNA, YNFKEQ. The V end lost 1 base, the J end lost 5 bases, and 17 bases lay between the germline ends. The CDR3 is made up of 17 amino acids. The chain's CDR3 is CASSQGEWRDGTGELFF. The CDR3 bases are TGTGCCAGCAGCCAAGGGGAATGGCGGGACGGGACCGGGGAGCTGTTTTTT.

This chain links TRBV19 with TRBJ2-1; TRBD1 matches 10 bases. The V gene's germline CDR1 is LNHDA and CDR2 SQIVND (reference sequence). This CDR3 spans 17 amino acids. After removal of 4 bases from V and 8 bases from J, the junction contained 14 bases not matched to a gene. CDR3 sequence: CASSTGDRGTPSHEQFF. The CDR3 DNA reads as TGTGCCAGTAGTACCGGGGACAGGGGAACCCCCTCGCATGAGCAGTTCTTC.

This chain connects TRBV1 to TRBJ2-7; TRBD2 was called by the table and not checked on the DNA. TRBV1 is classified as a pseudogene. This CDR3 is built from 14 residues. CDR3 in amino acids: CTSSHLGIVYEQYV. The DNA for the CDR3 is TGCACCAGCAGCCATCTCGGGATTGTCTACGAGCAGTACGTC.